The 31 T cell receptor beta chains below were found in one sample sequenced in a study of Graves' ophthalmopathy and Graves' hyperthyroidism. Investigators amplified TCR beta CDR3 regions from RNA transcripts. The library came from an HTBI-primed first-round RT-PCR and a second-round multiplex PCR. TCRdb analysed the multiplex PCR reads with MiXCR anew, one entry per CDR3 protein. Among around 400,000 distinct CDR3 sequences, about 21% were seen once, and the ten largest hold roughly 3%. Sequenced sample: peripheral blood. Every receptor here comes from a woman aged 18-29 years with stable Graves' hyperthyroidism.

This chain uses TRBV12-3 or TRBV12-4 with TRBJ1-5; 7 bases agree with TRBD1. The CDR3 is 14 amino acids. V dropped 8 bases and J dropped 3; count of bases not matched to a gene: 7. CDR3: CASSTGRHNQPQHF. As DNA, the CDR3 is TGTGCCAGCTCGACAGGGAGACACAATCAGCCCCAGCATTTT.

The chain has TRBV6-1 and TRBJ1-2; D may be TRBD1 (5 bases). The CDR3 covers 13 residues. Trimming took off 2 bases at V and 6 bases at J, with 10 bases between the two ends. Germline CDR1 and CDR2: MNHNS and SASEGT. The CDR3 sequence is CASSERGLNGYTF. CDR3 sequence (DNA): TGTGCCAGCAGTGAACGGGGGTTGAATGGCTACACCTTC.

This clonotype showed up many times. The rearrangement uses TRBV6-5 and TRBJ1-1; 7 bases are shared with TRBD1. Looked up from germline, CDR1 is MNHEY and CDR2 is SVGAGI. V was clipped by 2 bases and J by 1 base; unmatched bases: 7. The length of the CDR3 is 16 residues. The DNA of the CDR3 is TGTGCCAGCAGTTACGCACAGACAGGGCCGAACACTGAAGCTTTCTTT. This sequence encodes CASSYAQTGPNTEAFF.

The chain has TRBV18 and TRBJ1-3; D possibly corresponds to TRBD1 (6 bases). This CDR3 contains 17 residues. Germline values: CDR1 KGHSH, CDR2 LQKENI. V lost 0 bases, J lost 0 bases, and 12 bases lay in between. Here the CDR3 DNA reads TGTGCCAGCTCACCACCGACAGGCGAAGGCTCTGGAAACACCATATATTTT. Its translation is CASSPPTGEGSGNTIYF.

This clonotype was picked up many times. CDR3 bases: TGCGCCAGCAACAAGACTAGCGGGAGCTCCTACGAGCAGTACTTC. Its translation is CASNKTSGSSYEQYF. This chain joins TRBV10-1 and TRBJ2-7; the match to TRBD2 covers 12 bases. The V gene end was trimmed by 7 bases and the J gene end by 0 bases; junction bases not matched to a gene: 4. Germline V gene sequence: CDR1 WNHNN, CDR2 SYGVQD (reference sequence). The length of the CDR3 is 15 residues.

This chain uses TRBV5-1 with TRBJ2-7; D is unresolved. V lost 0 bases and J lost 3, with 7 bases in between. This CDR3 spans 13 amino acids. The germline V gene encodes CDR1 SGHRS and CDR2 YFSETQ. The CDR3 sequence is CASSLVQSYEQYF. For the CDR3, the DNA is TGCGCCAGCAGCTTGGTCCAGAGCTACGAGCAGTACTTC.

A word on this clonotype: The CDR3 does not close with the conserved phenylalanine or tryptophan, likely indicating a read error. The chain combines TRBV20-1 with TRBJ2-7, with 7 bases that match TRBD1. V lost 5 bases, J lost 3 bases, and 7 bases stayed unmatched. The CDR3 has 13 amino acids. CDR1 DFQATT and CDR2 SNEGSKA come from the germline V gene (reference sequence). CDR3 loop: CSADPGQHYEQYC. In DNA, the CDR3 is TGCAGTGCTGATCCGGGACAGCACTACGAGCAGTACTGC.

The chain uses TRBV19 and TRBJ1-2, with TRBD1 as a possible D gene (5 bases). The germline V and J ends were trimmed by 5 bases and 3 bases, with 16 bases remaining between them. Germline assignment: CDR1 LNHDA and CDR2 SQIVND (reference sequence). There are 15 residues in the CDR3. As DNA, the CDR3 is TGTGCCAGTAGTCCCGGGGCCTCCGCCTACTATGGCTACACCTTC. This sequence encodes CASSPGASAYYGYTF.

This rearrangement joins TRBV28 to TRBJ2-2; tentatively, D is TRBD1 (5 bases). Germline CDR1 is MDHEN and CDR2 is SYDVKM. The CDR3 has 12 residues. Trimming took off 8 bases at V and 5 bases at J, with 9 bases between the two ends. The chain's CDR3 is CASGAFTGELFF. The CDR3 bases are TGTGCCAGCGGGGCGTTTACCGGGGAGCTGTTTTTT.

The V and J genes are TRBV28 and TRBJ2-5; possible D gene TRBD1, 5 bases. This CDR3 region has 15 residues. Germline V gene lookup returns CDR1 MDHEN and CDR2 SYDVKM. The ends were cut back, 5 bases at V and 5 bases at J, with 18 bases in the middle. CDR3 coding DNA: TGTGCCAGCAGTCAATCCGGGCCCAGGGCTGAGACCCAGTACTTC. Translating it yields CASSQSGPRAETQYF.

This clonotype was seen at least ten times. The chain links TRBV6-5 to TRBJ2-7; 9 nucleotides align to TRBD1. This CDR3 is 15 amino acids long. V trimming: 3 bases; J trimming: 4 bases; junction bases outside the gene matches: 7. From germline, CDR1 is MNHEY and CDR2 SVGAGI. CDR3 loop: CASSYSNRGRYEQYF. The CDR3 nucleotides are TGTGCCAGCAGTTATTCTAACAGGGGGCGGTACGAGCAGTACTTC.

This clonotype came up a few times. This chain links TRBV5-1 with TRBJ2-5; D ambiguous. Germline values: CDR1 SGHRS, CDR2 YFSETQ. Between the trimmed V and J ends, which lost 0 bases and 4 bases, there was a span of 19 bases. The CDR3 spans 17 residues. The CDR3 region is CASSLGVGGAIGETQYF. Here the CDR3 DNA reads TGCGCCAGCAGCTTGGGGGTGGGCGGAGCCATCGGAGAGACCCAGTACTTC. Complete variable domain (other parts from reference TRBV5-1 and TRBJ2-5): KAGVTQTPRYLIKTRGQQVTLSCSPISGHRSVSWYQQTPGQGLQFLFEYFSETQRNKGNFPGRFSGRQFSNSRSEMNVSTLELGDSALYLCASSLGVGGAIGETQYFGPGTRLLVL.

This clonotype was recorded at least ten times. The genes are TRBV25-1 and TRBJ2-7; 9 bases match TRBD1. The CDR3 consists of 17 residues. Looked up from germline, CDR1 is MGHDK and CDR2 is SYGVNS. The V and J ends lost 2 bases and 5 bases, in that order; junction bases with no gene match: 13. DNA of the CDR3: TGTGCCAGCAGTGAACTTCAAACCGGGACAGGGTCCCACGAGCAGTACTTC. Translating it yields CASSELQTGTGSHEQYF.

This clonotype was observed many times. The chain couples TRBV11-2 to TRBJ2-5; 12 bases align to TRBD1. Germline V lookup: CDR1 SGHAT, CDR2 FQNNGV. V trimming: 5 bases; J trimming: 5 bases; junction bases outside the gene matches: 6. The CDR3 covers 15 residues. CDR3 nucleotides: TGTGCCAGCAGCCGCGGGACAGGGGGCAGGGAGACCCAGTACTTC. Its translation: CASSRGTGGRETQYF.

The chain uses TRBV11-1 and TRBJ2-7; TRBD1 matches 8 bases. CDR3 length: 16 residues. CDR1 is SGHAT and CDR2 is FQDESV in the germline V gene (reference sequence). Losses at the gene ends were 6 bases for V and 7 bases for J; bases not matched to a gene: 17. This CDR3 reads CASSLPIGTGVSEQYF. The CDR3 DNA reads as TGTGCCAGCAGTCTTCCGATCGGGACAGGAGTCTCTGAGCAGTACTTC.

The chain carries TRBV18 and TRBJ1-5, with 9 bases identical to TRBD1. This CDR3 comprises 16 residues. The V and J ends lost 8 bases and 0 bases, in that order; junction bases with no gene match: 8. Germline V CDR1 and CDR2: KGHSH, LQKENI. The CDR3 nucleotides are TGTGCCAGCGGCCGGGACAGGGCCAATAGCAATCAGCCCCAGCATTTT. The encoded protein is CASGRDRANSNQPQHF.

This clonotype was detected only a few times. J is TRBJ1-5 and V is TRBV27; D remains ambiguous. This CDR3 is built from 13 residues. Germline V gene lookup returns CDR1 MNHEY and CDR2 SMNVEV (reference sequence). Trimming took off 5 bases at V and 4 bases at J, with 9 bases between the two ends. CDR3 DNA sequence: TGTGCCAGCAGTATTATGTGGAATCAGCCCCAGCATTTT. It translates to CASSIMWNQPQHF.

This chain connects TRBV7-8 to TRBJ1-1; D not resolved. The V end was cut by 4 bases, the J end by 1 base, with 13 bases between. Germline V gene lookup returns CDR1 SGHVS and CDR2 FQNEAQ. This CDR3 is 15 amino acids long. The DNA of the CDR3 is TGTGCCAGCAGCTCTTGGACGGAATCGAACACTGAAGCTTTCTTT. Translation: CASSSWTESNTEAFF.

The chain employs TRBV28 and TRBJ2-7; D may correspond to TRBD1 or TRBD2 (5 bases each). Per germline, CDR1 MDHEN and CDR2 SYDVKM. The CDR3 covers 15 residues. The V and J ends lost 3 bases and 3 bases respectively, with 15 bases between them. The CDR3: CASSFPGRRDYEQYF. The DNA of the CDR3 is TGTGCCAGCAGTTTCCCGGGACGGAGAGACTACGAGCAGTACTTC.

This clonotype was picked up many times. The chain recombines TRBV25-1 with TRBJ2-5, with 9 bases that match TRBD2. CDR3 length: 16 residues. Germline V gives CDR1 MGHDK, CDR2 SYGVNS. The ends lost 3 bases at V and 1 base at J; junction bases unmatched: 6. The CDR3 is CASSEPGLAVQETQYF. The CDR3 nucleotides are TGTGCCAGCAGTGAGCCGGGACTAGCAGTCCAAGAGACCCAGTACTTC.

There are many counts of this clonotype. The V call is TRBV4-1, the J call TRBJ2-5; D is perhaps TRBD1 (6 bases). Per germline, CDR1 MGHRA and CDR2 YSYEKL. The CDR3 contains 15 residues. Trimming cost V 1 base and J 2 bases, with 11 bases left between them. CDR3 DNA sequence: TGCGCCAGCAGCCAAGGGACAAGGGGGCAAGAGACCCAGTACTTC. Translating gives CASSQGTRGQETQYF.

This clonotype has a handful of counts. The chain joins TRBV27 to TRBJ1-2, with D possibly being TRBD1 (5 bases). The germline V gene has CDR1 MNHEY and CDR2 SMNVEV (reference sequence). V lost 6 bases to trimming and J lost 6 bases, with 14 bases between them. The CDR3 has 13 amino acids. CDR3: CASSLGEVDGYTF. CDR3 nucleotide sequence: TGTGCCAGCAGCTTGGGGGAAGTTGATGGCTACACCTTC.

In its sample, this clonotype was seen once. The CDR3 sequence: CASSLPGFQDTEAFF. CDR3 coding DNA: TGTGCCAGCAGCTTGCCAGGGTTTCAGGACACTGAAGCTTTCTTT. This chain uses TRBV5-6 with TRBJ1-1, with a tentative D call TRBD1 (5 bases). This CDR3 is built from 15 residues. Germline loops: CDR1 SGHDT, CDR2 YYEEEE. V was pared by 1 base and J by 3 bases, with 13 bases between.

The table lists this clonotype with a few counts. A read error may explain this, as a much larger clone is one base away. The J gene is TRBJ2-7, the V gene TRBV10-3; 7 bases match TRBD1. J lost 2 bases, V lost 10 bases, and 11 bases had no gene match. The CDR3 totals 14 residues. CDR1 ENHRY and CDR2 SYGVKD come from the germline V gene. The CDR3 sequence is CATQLNQGAYEQYF. The CDR3 nucleotides are TGTGCCACCCAACTAAACCAGGGGGCCTACGAGCAGTACTTC.

The chain carries TRBV19 and TRBJ1-1, with unresolved D. Germline CDR1 is LNHDA and CDR2 is SQIVND (reference sequence). This CDR3 spans 16 amino acids. The germline V and J ends were trimmed by 9 bases and 0 bases, with 20 bases remaining between them. This CDR3 reads CASKLETGKMNTEAFF. The CDR3 region has the DNA TGTGCCAGCAAACTTGAGACCGGGAAGATGAACACTGAAGCTTTCTTT.

This clonotype was counted ten times or more. The chain has TRBV29-1 and TRBJ1-2, with 8 positions matching TRBD1. CDR3 length: 14 residues. Per germline, CDR1 SQVTM and CDR2 ANQGSEA. The V and J ends lost 6 bases and 2 bases, in that order; junction bases with no gene match: 8. CDR3 bases: TGCAGCGTCAACCCGACAGGGGCGAACTATGGCTACACCTTC. Amino acid sequence: CSVNPTGANYGYTF.

The genes are TRBV7-2 and TRBJ2-7; 9 bases match TRBD1. Germline CDR1 reads SGHTA; CDR2 reads FQGNSA. This CDR3 contains 15 residues. V trimming: 5 bases; J trimming: 4 bases; junction bases outside the gene matches: 9. CDR3 DNA: TGTGCCAGCAGCCCGATCGCCGGACAGGGGTACGAGCAGTACTTC. Protein product: CASSPIAGQGYEQYF.

This clonotype was detected ten times or more. The chain uses TRBV20-1 and TRBJ2-7, with TRBD1 matching over 7 bases. The CDR3 is made up of 13 amino acids. Looked up from germline, CDR1 is DFQATT and CDR2 is SNEGSKA (reference sequence). The CDR3 here is CSADRPSRGEQYF. The CDR3 DNA follows: TGCAGCGCGGACAGGCCTTCGCGCGGCGAGCAGTACTTC.

This clonotype was picked up many times. This chain links TRBV28 with TRBJ2-7; 14 nucleotides match TRBD2. The CDR3 has 18 amino acids. Germline lookup yields CDR1 MDHEN and CDR2 SYDVKM. Unmatched junction bases numbered 13, after V lost 6 bases and J lost 3 bases. This chain's CDR3 is CASSGTWGLAGVSYEQYF. Written as DNA, the CDR3 is TGTGCCAGCAGCGGGACCTGGGGACTAGCGGGAGTTAGCTACGAGCAGTACTTC.

J is TRBJ1-5 and V is TRBV12-3 or TRBV12-4, with 7 positions matching TRBD1. J gave up 3 bases and V 7 bases, and 9 bases lay outside the gene matches. The CDR3 extends over 15 amino acids. The CDR3 DNA reads TGTGCCAGCACCCAGACAGGGAATTCCAATCAGCCCCAGCATTTT. It specifies CASTQTGNSNQPQHF.

This clonotype was seen many times. V and J are TRBV29-1 and TRBJ1-1; no definite D call. The CDR3 spans 14 residues. Germline loops: CDR1 SQVTM, CDR2 ANQGSEA. Trimming took off 6 bases at V and 0 bases at J, with 14 bases between the two ends. The CDR3 nucleotides read TGCAGCGTCACTATAGGAGGACTGAACACTGAAGCTTTCTTT. Encoded protein: CSVTIGGLNTEAFF.